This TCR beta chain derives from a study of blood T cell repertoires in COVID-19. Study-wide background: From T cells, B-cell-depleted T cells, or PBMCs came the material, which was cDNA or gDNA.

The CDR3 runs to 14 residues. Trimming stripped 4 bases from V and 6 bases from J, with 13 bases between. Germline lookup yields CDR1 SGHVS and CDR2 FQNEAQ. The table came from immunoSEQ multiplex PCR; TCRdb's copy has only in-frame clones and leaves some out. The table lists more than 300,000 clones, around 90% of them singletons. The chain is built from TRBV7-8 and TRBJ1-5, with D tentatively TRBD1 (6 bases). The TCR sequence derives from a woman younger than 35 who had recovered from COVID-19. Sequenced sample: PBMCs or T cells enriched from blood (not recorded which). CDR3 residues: CASSSTGYSQPQHF. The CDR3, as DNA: TGTGCCAGCAGCTCAACAGGGTATAGTCAGCCCCAGCATTTT.